Each of the 18 T cell receptor beta chains below was sequenced from the same sample in a study of blood T cell repertoires in COVID-19. Profiling relied on immunoSEQ multiplex PCR, and the TCRdb table lists in-frame clones only, not all of them. The sample carries tens of thousands of clones, roughly nine tenths recorded once. Sequencing was carried out using peripheral blood. These receptors all come from a man aged 55 to 70 with COVID-19, enrolled during active disease.

The sample holds one count of this clone. The chain has TRBV11-2 and TRBJ1-4, with a tentative D call TRBD1 (5 bases). The CDR3 consists of 15 residues. Trimming shortened V by 3 bases and J by 8 bases, and 16 bases separated the two germline ends. Germline V gene data show CDR1 as SGHAT and CDR2 as FQNNGV. The DNA for the CDR3 is TGTGCCAGCAGCTTCGAAAGGGCAGGGCGGGAAAAACTGTTTTTT. Translated: CASSFERAGREKLFF.

This sequence joins TRBV5-1 and TRBJ1-1; tentatively, D is TRBD1 (6 bases). This CDR3 has 16 amino acids. CDR1 and CDR2 from the germline V gene are SGHRS and YFSETQ. Trimming removed 2 bases from V and 5 bases from J, with 19 bases in between. CDR3 bases: TGCGCCAGCAGCTTTTCACCCCAGGGGACGGGAACTGAAGCTTTCTTT. It translates to CASSFSPQGTGTEAFF.

The chain is built from TRBV2 and TRBJ2-1; D is possibly TRBD2 (6 bases). The germline CDR1 and CDR2 sequences are SNHLY and FYNNEI. The CDR3 has 14 residues. The V gene lost 7 bases and the J gene lost 4 bases, with 14 bases spanning the gap. CDR3 sequence (DNA): TGTGCCAGCACCCGGGAGTCGGGGTACAATGAGCAGTTCTTC. Its protein product is CASTRESGYNEQFF.

The rearrangement uses TRBV28 and TRBJ2-3; a possible D gene is TRBD2 (6 bases). Trimming took off 3 bases at V and 1 base at J, with 11 bases between the two ends. The CDR3 covers 15 residues. The germline V gene has CDR1 MDHEN and CDR2 SYDVKM. The CDR3 loop is CASSLGGEGTDTQYF. For the CDR3, the DNA is TGTGCCAGCAGTTTGGGTGGGGAGGGCACAGATACGCAGTATTTT.

This sequence joins TRBV19 and TRBJ1-5; TRBD1 is a possible D gene (6 bases). The CDR3 spans 13 residues. The germline gives CDR1 LNHDA, CDR2 SQIVND (reference sequence). V was shortened by 4 bases and J by 2 bases, with 6 bases between the two germline ends. The CDR3 region has the DNA TGTGCCAGTAGTACAGGGGGCAATCAGCCCCAGCATTTT. This sequence encodes CASSTGGNQPQHF.

The chain recombines TRBV7-2 with TRBJ1-1; the D is unclear. V lost 1 base and J 4 bases, leaving 10 bases between the germline ends. This CDR3 contains 14 residues. CDR1 is SGHTA and CDR2 is FQGNSA in the germline V gene. CDR3 bases: TGTGCCAGCAGCTTAGGCGGGTGGCGCACTGAAGCTTTCTTT. Translation: CASSLGGWRTEAFF.

J is TRBJ1-2 and V is TRBV7-9; 10 positions agree with TRBD1. V lost 5 bases and J lost 6; bases outside the gene matches: 3. Germline V gene data show CDR1 as SEHNR and CDR2 as FQNEAQ (reference sequence). The CDR3 sequence is 13 residues long. CDR3: CASSRQGADGYTF. The CDR3 bases are TGTGCCAGCAGCCGACAGGGGGCGGATGGCTACACCTTC.

The chain carries TRBV11-2 and TRBJ2-1; 8 positions match TRBD1. The germline V gene has CDR1 SGHAT and CDR2 FQNNGV. The ends lost 7 bases at V and 4 bases at J; junction bases unmatched: 3. CDR3 length: 13 residues. CDR3 nucleotides: TGTGCCAGCAAAACAGGGGGTTACAATGAGCAGTTCTTC. Protein product: CASKTGGYNEQFF.

V is TRBV11-3 and J is TRBJ2-1; TRBD2 agrees at 8 bases. The CDR3 sequence is 15 residues long. Germline values: CDR1 SGHNT, CDR2 YENEEA. Losses at the gene ends were 5 bases for V and 8 bases for J; bases not matched to a gene: 11. CDR3 DNA sequence: TGTGCCAGCAGCCCAAGCGGGACTAGGGTCGATGAGCAGTTCTTC. It encodes CASSPSGTRVDEQFF. The full variable domain, its missing parts supplied by reference TRBV11-3 and TRBJ2-1, is EAGVVQSPRYKIIEKKQPVAFWCNPISGHNTLYWYLQNLGQGPELLIRYENEEAVDDSQLPKDRFSAERLKGVDSTLKIQPAELGDSAVYLCASSPSGTRVDEQFFGPGTRLTVL.

V gene TRBV11-2 combines with J gene TRBJ2-7; 8 bases fit TRBD1. Trimming removed 5 bases from V and 3 bases from J; junction bases left unmatched: 6. The CDR3 is made up of 14 amino acids. The V gene's germline CDR1 is SGHAT and CDR2 FQNNGV. This CDR3 is CASSPWTGNYEQYF. The CDR3 nucleotides are TGTGCCAGCAGCCCTTGGACAGGGAACTACGAGCAGTACTTC.

This clone was seen a single time. The chain carries TRBV9 and TRBJ2-1; no clear D gene. The germline CDR1 and CDR2 sequences are SGDLS and YYNGEE. The CDR3 is 13 amino acids. V dropped 0 bases and J dropped 4 bases, with 5 bases sitting between them. CDR3 DNA sequence: TGTGCCAGCAGCGTAGGACATTACAATGAGCAGTTCTTC. Amino acid sequence: CASSVGHYNEQFF. Complete variable domain (other parts from reference TRBV9 and TRBJ2-1): DSGVTQTPKHLITATGQRVTLRCSPRSGDLSVYWYQQSLDQGLQFLIQYYNGEERAKGNILERFSAQQFPDLHSELNLSSLELGDSALYFCASSVGHYNEQFFGPGTRLTVL.

The chain is built from TRBV4-2 and TRBJ1-2; D is unclear. CDR1 LGHNA and CDR2 YNFKEQ come from the germline V gene. V was shortened by 0 bases and J by 8 bases, with 10 bases between the two germline ends. The CDR3 is 13 residues long. The CDR3 bases are TGTGCCAGCAGCCAAGACGACGAGGAGGGCTACACCTTC. Amino acid sequence: CASSQDDEEGYTF.

The chain uses TRBV18 and TRBJ1-5, with a possible D match to TRBD1 (5 bases). This CDR3 has 16 amino acids. CDR1 is KGHSH and CDR2 is LQKENI in the germline V gene. The V end lost 3 bases, the J end lost 5 bases, and 17 bases lay between the germline ends. The CDR3 DNA sequence: TGTGCCAGCTCACCGGACCGCCAGGGCCTAGATCAGCCCCAGCATTTT. Amino acids: CASSPDRQGLDQPQHF.

This sequence joins TRBV19 and TRBJ1-4; D uncertain. Trimming shortened V by 9 bases and J by 5 bases, and 7 bases separated the two germline ends. Germline V gene sequence: CDR1 LNHDA, CDR2 SQIVND (reference sequence). The CDR3 extends over 11 amino acids. As DNA, the CDR3 is TGTGCCAGCCGGGAGAATGAAAAACTGTTTTTT. It is translated as CASRENEKLFF.

This clone appeared a few times. V usage is TRBV28 and J usage is TRBJ1-5; D not resolved. Germline CDR1 is MDHEN and CDR2 is SYDVKM. The CDR3 is 13 residues long. V lost 5 bases and J lost 9, with 14 bases in between. Written as DNA, the CDR3 is TGTGCCAGCAGTCCGACGGGAGATTTGCCCCAGCATTTT. Residues: CASSPTGDLPQHF.

A remark on this clone: Other DNA variants within this sample encode the same CDR3. The rearrangement links TRBV7-9 to TRBJ1-2; D not resolved. This CDR3 contains 13 residues. Germline-derived CDR1 and CDR2 are SEHNR and FQNEAQ (reference sequence). Trimming cost V 0 bases and J 5 bases, with 7 bases left between them. CDR3 nucleotides: TGTGCCAGCAGCTTAGCCACTTCGTATGGCTACACCTTC. Protein: CASSLATSYGYTF.

The chain joins TRBV18 to TRBJ1-3, with D possibly TRBD1 on 5 matching bases. The germline V and J ends were trimmed by 4 bases and 4 bases, with 17 bases remaining between them. The CDR3 covers 16 residues. Germline V gene lookup returns CDR1 KGHSH and CDR2 LQKENI. The CDR3 DNA reads as TGTGCCAGCTCACAAGGGGCCCGGCCGGCAGGAAACACCATATATTTT. Protein sequence: CASSQGARPAGNTIYF.

To note about this clone: The junction departs from the called germline gene at one end, perhaps through a read error. The CDR3 region is CASSTWGGAWNF. CDR3 coding DNA: TGTGCCAGCAGTACCTGGGGCGGTGCGTGGAACTTC. The chain has TRBV6-2 or TRBV6-3 and TRBJ2-4; a possible D gene is TRBD1 (5 bases). This CDR3 has 12 residues. CDR1 is MNHEY, CDR2 SVGEGT, per germline.